This T cell receptor (beta chain) is drawn from a study of human T cells and chemical hapten exposure. Library construction involved attaching unique molecular identifiers to individual cDNA molecules, which allowed quantitative, reproducible TCR counting. TCRdb reprocessed the RACE reads with MiXCR, giving one entry per CDR3 protein. The sample records just under 350,000 distinct CDR3 sequences, about 7% being singletons. As to time point: patch test 1, 2 weeks after DPC sensitization. Treatment denoted: therapeutic diphenylcyclopropenone sensitization with weekly scalp DPC. Trimming cost V 6 bases and J 4 bases; bases outside gene matches: 5. CDR3 length: 14 amino acids. Germline values: CDR1 MNHEY, CDR2 SMNVEV (reference sequence). This clonotype was picked up many times.

The V call is TRBV27, the J call TRBJ2-1; 8 bases line up with TRBD2. The TCR sequence derives from a woman aged 18-35 years with alopecia areata. Some clones in this sample may be carry-over from other donors' samples. The sequencing here drew on whole blood, taken in connection with sensitization to the hapten diphenylcyclopropenone (DPC). The DNA of the CDR3 is TGTGCCAGCAGGGGTGCTAGCGGGTACAATGAGCAGTTCTTC. Protein: CASRGASGYNEQFF.